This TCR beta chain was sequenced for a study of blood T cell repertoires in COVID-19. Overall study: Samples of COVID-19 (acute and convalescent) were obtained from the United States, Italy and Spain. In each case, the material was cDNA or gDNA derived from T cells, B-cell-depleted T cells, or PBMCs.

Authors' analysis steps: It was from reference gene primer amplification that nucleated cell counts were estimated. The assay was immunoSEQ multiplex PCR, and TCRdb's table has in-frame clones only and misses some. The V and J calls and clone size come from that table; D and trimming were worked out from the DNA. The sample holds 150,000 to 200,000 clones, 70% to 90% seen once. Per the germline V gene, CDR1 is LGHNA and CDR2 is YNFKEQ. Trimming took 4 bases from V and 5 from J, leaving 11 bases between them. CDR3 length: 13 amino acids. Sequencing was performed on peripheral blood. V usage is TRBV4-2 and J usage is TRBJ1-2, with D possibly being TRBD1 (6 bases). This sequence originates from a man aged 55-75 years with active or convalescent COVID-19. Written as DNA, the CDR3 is TGTGCCAGCAGCCCATTGGACAGTTATGGCTACACCTTC. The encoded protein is CASSPLDSYGYTF.